This T cell receptor (beta chain) emerged from a study of T cell changes during pregnancy in multiple sclerosis. Germline CDR1 PRHDT, CDR2 FYEKMQ (reference sequence). CDR3 length equals 15 residues. The V end lost 5 bases, the J end lost 2 bases, and 13 bases lay between the germline ends. The table came from immunoSEQ multiplex PCR; TCRdb's copy has only in-frame clones and leaves some out. The sample lists 65,000 to 75,000 clones, just under 95% seen once, with roughly 3.7% in the top ten. The gene calls are TRBV13 and TRBJ1-3, with D perhaps TRBD1 (5 bases). This specimen consisted of peripheral blood, obtained after pregnancy. The source is a female donor in good health, enrolled as a control in a pregnancy study. CDR3 region: CASSHSGTAGNTIYF. The CDR3 bases are TGTGCCAGCAGCCACTCCGGGACTGCTGGAAACACCATATATTTT.